This T cell receptor beta chain was identified during a study of OX40 agonist ivuxolimab in advanced cancers. Germline V CDR1 and CDR2: SGHTS, YDEGEE. V was cut by 4 bases and J by 1 base, with 15 bases left in between. This CDR3 spans 16 amino acids. Sequencing used immunoSEQ multiplex PCR; TCRdb keeps in-frame clones, though not all of them. The table lists fewer than 65,000 clones, over 75% of them singletons. General study findings and limits: At 0.1-3.0 mg/kg, partial responders had clonal expansion among the lowest observed.

On this clone: The antigen remains undetermined.

This TCR came from an adult with an advanced solid tumor such as melanoma, head and neck, liver or kidney cancer. The chain recombines TRBV5-8 with TRBJ1-5, with D hard to call. Material: CD4+ or CD8+ T cells sorted from blood, obtained in a trial of the OX40 agonist ivuxolimab. In DNA form, the CDR3 reads TGTGCCAGCAGCCCTCTTGGCGGTATCAGCAATCAGCCCCAGCATTTT. Translated: CASSPLGGISNQPQHF.